The 18 T cell receptor beta chains listed next were all sequenced from one sample in a study of low-dose radiotherapy and immunotherapy resistance in tumors. As for time point: before trial treatment. Both TCRalpha and TCRbeta chains were reverse transcribed with V-gene-specific primers. Over about 18 PCR cycles, TCRs were amplified from a constant-region primer and V-primer adapter. From the reads, TCRdb called clonotypes with MiXCR, one entry per CDR3 protein. The data show tens of thousands of distinct CDR3 sequences, roughly 24% seen once. The starting material was PBMCs, obtained before treatment. These receptor sequences come from a male donor with prostate cancer.

Written as DNA, the CDR3 is TGCGCCAGCAGCCCCCGCGCTAGCGGGGGGGGCACAGATACGCAGTATTTT. This encodes CASSPRASGGGTDTQYF. This chain uses TRBV5-1 with TRBJ2-3; the match to TRBD2 covers 12 bases. The germline V gene has CDR1 SGHRS and CDR2 YFSETQ. This CDR3 is built from 17 residues. Trimming cost V 4 bases and J 1 base; bases outside gene matches: 7.

This clonotype was counted many times. The chain combines TRBV6-5 with TRBJ2-7, with 7 bases matching TRBD2. CDR1 is MNHEY, CDR2 SVGAGI, per germline. This CDR3 has 13 amino acids. The V gene end was trimmed by 6 bases and the J gene end by 7 bases; junction bases not matched to a gene: 9. The CDR3 spells CASRATGGGEQYF. CDR3 sequence (DNA): TGTGCCAGCAGAGCCACGGGAGGCGGTGAGCAGTACTTC.

A note on this clonotype: A much larger clone differs from this one at a single base, so this may be a read error. V usage is TRBV7-9 and J usage is TRBJ1-4; a weak D match, TRBD1 (5 bases). The ends were cut back, 5 bases at V and 9 bases at J, with 16 bases in the middle. Germline V lookup: CDR1 SEHNR, CDR2 FQNEAQ (reference sequence). The CDR3 length is 14 residues. The CDR3 DNA reads TGTGCCAGCAGCGCGGGACTCCTGAATAAAAAACTGTTTTTT. As protein: CASSAGLLNKKLFF.

This clonotype was detected ten times or more. This chain uses TRBV10-3 with TRBJ1-5; D call uncertain. This CDR3 comprises 17 residues. The V gene's germline CDR1 is ENHRY and CDR2 SYGVKD. Trimming removed 2 bases at V and 3 bases at J, with 17 bases between. The CDR3 reads CAISETVGWGNNQPQHF. The CDR3 DNA follows: TGTGCCATCAGTGAGACGGTTGGGTGGGGAAACAATCAGCCCCAGCATTTT.

Concerning this clonotype itself: A read error is the likely source, as a far larger clone sits one nucleotide away. The conserved final phenylalanine or tryptophan is absent from the CDR3, which likely points to a read error. The V gene is TRBV6-1, the J gene TRBJ1-1; maybe TRBD1 (6 bases). Looked up from germline, CDR1 is MNHNS and CDR2 is SASEGT. V dropped 10 bases and J dropped 2 bases, with 14 bases sitting between them. This CDR3 is built from 13 residues. The CDR3: CATLRGLNTEAFY. In DNA form, the CDR3 reads TGTGCCACCCTCAGGGGTTTAAACACTGAAGCTTTCTAT.

The rearrangement joins TRBV5-5 to TRBJ2-6; tentative D call: TRBD1 (7 bases). The germline CDR1 and CDR2 sequences are SGHKS and YYEKEE (reference sequence). The CDR3 has 18 residues. Trimming stripped 0 bases from V and 1 base from J, with 14 bases between. This CDR3 reads CASSLVSGGMSGANVLTF. CDR3 coding DNA: TGTGCCAGCAGCTTGGTGTCAGGGGGGATGTCTGGGGCCAACGTCCTGACTTTC. Full variable domain (missing parts from reference TRBV5-5 and TRBJ2-6): DAGVTQSPTHLIKTRGQQVTLRCSPISGHKSVSWYQQVLGQGPQFIFQYYEKEERGRGNFPDRFSARQFPNYSSELNVNALLLGDSALYLCASSLVSGGMSGANVLTFGAGSRLTVL.

This clonotype was detected ten times or more. The chain carries TRBV29-1 and TRBJ2-7; perhaps TRBD1 as D (6 bases). CDR1 and CDR2 from the germline V gene are SQVTM and ANQGSEA. This CDR3 contains 13 residues. The V end was cut by 2 bases, the J end by 6 bases, with 14 bases between. The CDR3 protein is CSVEQGSPGEQYF. The CDR3 region has the DNA TGCAGCGTTGAACAGGGGAGTCCGGGCGAGCAGTACTTC.

Notes on this clonotype: A far larger clone is a single base away, which makes a read error likely. The chain is built from TRBV28 and TRBJ2-7; weak D call: TRBD2 (7 bases). The V and J ends lost 6 bases and 7 bases respectively, with 22 bases between them. Germline CDR1 MDHEN, CDR2 SYDVKM. The CDR3 extends over 15 amino acids. CDR3 nucleotides: TGTGCCAGCAGCAAGGGGGAGGGGTCCTACAATGAGCAGTACTTC. Translating gives CASSKGEGSYNEQYF.

This clonotype was found many times. The V call is TRBV5-1, the J call TRBJ2-7; 7 nucleotides match TRBD2. This CDR3 region has 16 residues. Germline CDR1 SGHRS, CDR2 YFSETQ. V gave up 6 bases and J gave up 2 bases; unmatched junction bases: 14. The CDR3 DNA follows: TGCGCCAGCACCCCCCTGGGGGGGGATGGACCCTACGAGCAGTACTTC. This sequence encodes CASTPLGGDGPYEQYF.

There are many counts of this clonotype. V gene TRBV18 combines with J gene TRBJ1-1; weak D call: TRBD1 (5 bases). The V end was cut by 6 bases, the J end by 7 bases, with 24 bases between. CDR3 length equals 16 residues. The germline CDR1 and CDR2 sequences are KGHSH and LQKENI. The CDR3: CASSQNTDIAGGEAFF. The CDR3 nucleotides are TGTGCCAGCTCCCAGAACACCGATATAGCTGGGGGTGAAGCTTTCTTT.

The gene calls are TRBV5-6 and TRBJ1-1; D ambiguous. V was trimmed by 2 bases and J by 4 bases, leaving 9 bases between them. Germline CDR1 reads SGHDT; CDR2 reads YYEEEE. The length of the CDR3 is 13 residues. In DNA form, the CDR3 reads TGTGCCAGCAGCTTCTACAGAGGCACTGAAGCTTTCTTT. Translated, it gives CASSFYRGTEAFF.

V usage is TRBV6-1 and J usage is TRBJ2-3; D unresolved. CDR3 length equals 15 residues. Trimming cost V 5 bases and J 0 bases, with 12 bases left between them. CDR1 and CDR2 (germline): MNHNS, SASEGT. This CDR3 is CASSPPSGSTDTQYF. DNA for the CDR3: TGTGCCAGCAGTCCCCCTAGTGGAAGCACAGATACGCAGTATTTT.

This clonotype was detected many times. The J gene is TRBJ2-1, the V gene TRBV27; a weak D match, TRBD2 (6 bases). CDR3 length: 15 amino acids. Germline V lookup: CDR1 MNHEY, CDR2 SMNVEV (reference sequence). V was shortened by 4 bases and J by 2 bases, with 12 bases between the two germline ends. The CDR3: CASSSDGGPYNEQFF. The DNA for the CDR3 is TGTGCCAGCAGTTCAGACGGGGGTCCCTACAATGAGCAGTTCTTC.

This clonotype was detected a few times. This chain uses TRBV5-5 with TRBJ2-1, with D perhaps being TRBD1 or TRBD2 (5 bases each). V was trimmed by 4 bases and J by 0 bases, leaving 14 bases between them. Germline V CDR1 and CDR2: SGHKS, YYEKEE (reference sequence). The CDR3 has 16 residues. The CDR3 spells CASSEGADFSYNEQFF. CDR3 in DNA: TGTGCCAGCAGCGAAGGGGCGGACTTCTCCTACAATGAGCAGTTCTTC.

There are many counts of this clonotype. The chain links TRBV29-1 to TRBJ2-1; perhaps D is TRBD1 or TRBD2 (5 bases each). V was cut by 5 bases and J by 0 bases, with 11 bases left in between. This CDR3 comprises 14 residues. Germline V CDR1 and CDR2: SQVTM, ANQGSEA. This CDR3 reads CSVSWGSSYNEQFF. Here the CDR3 DNA reads TGCAGCGTTTCGTGGGGGAGCTCCTACAATGAGCAGTTCTTC.

This clonotype was counted a single time. This chain uses TRBV9 with TRBJ2-5; TRBD1 agrees at 7 bases. Germline CDR1 is SGDLS and CDR2 is YYNGEE. Unmatched junction bases numbered 10, after V lost 2 bases and J lost 9 bases. There are 14 residues in the CDR3. CDR3 loop: CASSVGTVAEAQYF. CDR3 nucleotide sequence: TGTGCCAGCAGCGTGGGGACAGTCGCTGAGGCCCAGTACTTC.

Turning to this clonotype: A far more abundant clone sits one base away, making this likely a read error. The V gene is TRBV27, the J gene TRBJ2-4, with TRBD2 as a possible D gene (5 bases). Germline V gene sequence: CDR1 MNHEY, CDR2 SMNVEV (reference sequence). This CDR3 has 11 amino acids. CDR3 bases: TGTGACAGCACCGGGGAAAACATTCAGTACTTC. It yields the protein CDSTGENIQYF.

This clonotype was recorded at least ten times. The chain links TRBV5-1 to TRBJ2-2; unclear D gene. V lost 0 bases, J lost 0 bases, and 9 bases lay in between. The length of the CDR3 is 16 residues. Germline V lookup: CDR1 SGHRS, CDR2 YFSETQ. The chain's CDR3 is CASSLVRDPNTGELFF. The CDR3 DNA follows: TGCGCCAGCAGCTTGGTACGTGACCCGAACACCGGGGAGCTGTTTTTT.